A single sample is the source of the 9 T cell receptor beta chains below, sequenced in a study of metastatic and nonmetastatic thyroid tumors. Each patient came to thyroid surgery without any prior treatment (of any kind). TCRdb reprocessed the PCR reads using MiXCR. The data contain about 15,000 clones, around a third of them seen just once; the ten biggest clones take up roughly 11%. Material: tumor tissue. The source is a male donor with papillary thyroid cancer or a benign thyroid nodule (not recorded which). Some clones in this sample may be carry-over from other donors' samples.

This clone was detected once. A much larger clone lies one base from this, so it may be a read error. The CDR3 protein is CDSSRGYSETQYF. CDR3 nucleotide sequence: TGTGACAGCAGCCGCGGGTATTCCGAGACCCAGTACTTC. The rearrangement links TRBV7-8 to TRBJ2-5; perhaps TRBD2 as D (5 bases). This CDR3 is 13 amino acids long. Per germline, CDR1 SGHVS and CDR2 FQNEAQ.

At least ten counts were recorded for this clone. This sequence joins TRBV5-6 and TRBJ1-5; D not certain. CDR1 and CDR2 from the germline V gene are SGHDT and YYEEEE. V was cut by 0 bases and J by 10 bases, with 20 bases left in between. The CDR3 extends over 16 amino acids. CDR3 sequence reads: CASSLDGSQPVRPQHF. CDR3 sequence (DNA): TGTGCCAGCAGCTTGGATGGTAGCCAGCCTGTGCGACCCCAGCATTTT.

The sample holds a few counts of this clone. V and J are TRBV6-1 and TRBJ2-1; 10 nucleotides agree with TRBD2. CDR1 and CDR2 from the germline V gene are MNHNS and SASEGT. This CDR3 spans 17 amino acids. V lost 2 bases, J lost 4 bases, and 8 bases stayed unmatched. CDR3: CASSEFWGLAYYNEQFF. DNA of the CDR3: TGTGCCAGCAGTGAATTTTGGGGACTAGCGTATTACAATGAGCAGTTCTTC.

This clone appeared a single time. This sequence joins TRBV5-1 and TRBJ1-2; TRBD1 agrees at 9 bases. The CDR3 totals 14 residues. The V gene end was trimmed by 4 bases and the J gene end by 6 bases; junction bases not matched to a gene: 7. The V gene's germline CDR1 is SGHRS and CDR2 YFSETQ. The CDR3 region is CASSGGTGLNGYTF. Written as DNA, the CDR3 is TGCGCCAGCAGCGGCGGGACAGGGTTGAATGGCTACACCTTC.

The chain uses TRBV11-2 and TRBJ1-3; D uncertain. V was shortened by 1 base and J by 4 bases, with 14 bases between the two germline ends. The CDR3 consists of 16 residues. CDR1 is SGHAT, CDR2 FQNNGV, per germline. Written as DNA, the CDR3 is TGTGCCAGCAGCTTAGTCCCCAGGCGGCTAGGAAACACCATATATTTT. Translation: CASSLVPRRLGNTIYF.

In its sample, this clone is medium-sized (0.01 to 0.1%). The gene calls are TRBV5-1 and TRBJ1-3; TRBD1 might be the D (5 bases). Germline-derived CDR1 and CDR2 are SGHRS and YFSETQ. V was pared by 5 bases and J by 1 base, with 10 bases between. The CDR3 totals 14 residues. The CDR3 DNA reads TGCGCCAGCAGATTTGAGGGGTCTGGAAACACCATATATTTT. The encoded protein is CASRFEGSGNTIYF.

A remark on this clone: Mismatch with germline at one junction end may stem from a read error. The J gene is TRBJ2-7, the V gene TRBV11-2, with 7 bases matching TRBD2. CDR1 is SGHAT, CDR2 FQNNGV, per germline. The CDR3 sequence is 17 residues long. CDR3 sequence: CASGLVSPPVGGGQQYF. The CDR3, as DNA: TGTGCCAGCGGCTTAGTGTCCCCCCCGGTCGGCGGGGGTCAGCAGTACTTC.

This clone has a handful of counts. This rearrangement joins TRBV2 to TRBJ2-3, with D possibly matching TRBD2 (5 bases). CDR3 size: 15 residues. CDR1 is SNHLY and CDR2 is FYNNEI in the germline V gene. CDR3 DNA: TGTGCTACTGAGGGTGCAGGAGCCTTCACAGATACGCAGTATTTT. Its translation: CATEGAGAFTDTQYF.

The chain is built from TRBV6-2 or TRBV6-3 and TRBJ2-1; 7 bases fit TRBD1. Germline CDR1 and CDR2: MNHEY and SVGEGT. Trimming removed 7 bases from V and 2 bases from J; junction bases left unmatched: 8. The CDR3 extends over 15 amino acids. In DNA form, the CDR3 reads TGTGCCAGCAATCCTTCAGGGGGTACCTACAATGAGCAGTTCTTC. Translation gives CASNPSGGTYNEQFF.